This T cell receptor beta chain comes out of a study of T cell repertoires in cytomegalovirus infection. Study context: Public TCR beta signatures marked donors with CMV infection and the matching HLA.

General study points: The study found HLA-C-restricted CMV-specific TCR beta clonotypes dominating the ex vivo response.

TCRdb analysed the reads with MiXCR anew, one entry per CDR3 protein. The sample consists of hundreds of thousands of distinct CDR3 sequences, roughly 33% of them appearing once. In the case of this clonotype: Its antigen remains unknown.

The material sequenced was cultured PBMCs, taken from culture after CMV antigen stimulation. This TCR came from a human donor in good health (CMV status not recorded). Some clones in this sample may be carry-over from other donors' samples.

In nucleotides, the CDR3 is TGCAGTGCTAGACGCAGCGGGGGGGACGAGCAGTACTTC. This encodes CSARRSGGDEQYF. The genes are TRBV20-1 and TRBJ2-7; 10 positions agree with TRBD2. This CDR3 region has 13 residues. Germline CDR1 reads DFQATT; CDR2 reads SNEGSKA (reference sequence). V lost 2 bases to trimming and J lost 5 bases; unmatched junction nucleotides: 3.